Below, 21 T cell receptor beta chains from the same sample are listed, as sequenced in a study of T cell repertoires in cytomegalovirus infection. In TCRdb, the reads were re-called with MiXCR into one record per CDR3 protein. The data contain around 440,000 distinct CDR3 sequences, approximately 10% of them seen just once; the ten biggest clones take up 10%. The sequenced sample was PBMCs. The origin of the receptors is a human donor in good health (CMV status not recorded). Some clones in this sample may be carry-over from other donors' samples.

This clonotype was recorded at least ten times. The chain combines TRBV24-1 with TRBJ1-1, with 10 bases fitting TRBD1. Per germline, CDR1 KGHDR and CDR2 SFDVKD. V lost 5 bases and J lost 4; bases outside the gene matches: 18. The CDR3 consists of 19 residues. The CDR3 region has the DNA TGTGCCACCAGTGCCGGAGGGGTCTTCGGGACAGGGGAATCCACTGAAGCTTTCTTT. This gives the protein CATSAGGVFGTGESTEAFF.

This clonotype has at least ten counts. The V and J genes are TRBV7-2 and TRBJ1-4; TRBD1 is a possible D gene (6 bases). CDR1 is SGHTA, CDR2 FQGNSA, per germline. V dropped 5 bases and J dropped 7 bases, with 17 bases sitting between them. CDR3 length: 15 residues. The CDR3 loop is CASSQRAQGGEKLFF. The CDR3 DNA reads TGTGCCAGCAGCCAACGGGCACAGGGAGGTGAAAAACTGTTTTTT.

This clonotype appeared many times. The genes are TRBV5-1 and TRBJ2-1; 8 bases are a match to TRBD2. The germline CDR1 and CDR2 sequences are SGHRS and YFSETQ. V shed 0 bases and J 4 bases; nucleotides not matched to a gene: 9. The length of the CDR3 is 17 residues. In DNA, the CDR3 is TGCGCCAGCAGCTTGGCCGGGAGCGGGGGAGCGTACAATGAGCAGTTCTTC. Translating gives CASSLAGSGGAYNEQFF.

This clonotype was observed at least ten times. This chain uses TRBV7-6 with TRBJ2-1, with 7 nucleotides matching TRBD2. Germline-derived CDR1 and CDR2 are SGHVS and FNYEAQ. V shed 5 bases and J 5 bases; nucleotides not matched to a gene: 18. This CDR3 has 18 amino acids. CDR3 residues: CASSPRTSGIGRNNEQFF. CDR3 bases: TGTGCCAGCAGCCCACGCACAAGCGGGATTGGCAGGAACAATGAGCAGTTCTTC.

This clonotype has at least ten counts. V usage is TRBV5-4 and J usage is TRBJ2-3, with 7 bases aligning to TRBD2. V gave up 8 bases and J gave up 0 bases; unmatched junction bases: 9. CDR1 is SGHNT and CDR2 is YYREEE in the germline V gene (reference sequence). There are 15 residues in the CDR3. This CDR3 is CASTSDRWSTDTQYF. The CDR3 DNA reads TGTGCCAGTACTAGCGACCGCTGGAGCACAGATACGCAGTATTTT.

This clonotype has ten or more counts. V gene TRBV6-6 combines with J gene TRBJ1-2; possibly TRBD1 for D (5 bases). CDR3 length: 11 amino acids. Between the trimmed V and J ends, which lost 4 bases and 8 bases, there was a span of 8 bases. Per the germline V gene, CDR1 is MNHNY and CDR2 is SVGAGI (reference sequence). The CDR3 region is CASSLEGGYTF. The CDR3 region has the DNA TGTGCCAGCAGTTTGGAGGGGGGCTACACCTTC.

This clonotype was seen only a few times. J is TRBJ2-5 and V is TRBV10-3; tentatively, D is TRBD1 or TRBD2 (6 bases each). The CDR3 length is 14 residues. The V end lost 2 bases, the J end lost 4 bases, and 11 bases lay between the germline ends. Germline-derived CDR1 and CDR2 are ENHRY and SYGVKD. CDR3 protein: CAISERGGRETQYF. The DNA for the CDR3 is TGTGCCATCAGTGAGCGAGGGGGGAGAGAGACCCAGTACTTC.

This clonotype has a handful of counts. The chain employs TRBV5-1 and TRBJ1-1; 7 nucleotides agree with TRBD1. The CDR3 runs 14 residues. Germline lookup yields CDR1 SGHRS and CDR2 YFSETQ. The V and J ends lost 5 bases and 1 base, in that order; junction bases with no gene match: 5. CDR3 amino acids: CASSWGQSNTEAFF. The CDR3 DNA reads TGCGCCAGCAGTTGGGGACAGTCGAACACTGAAGCTTTCTTT.

The chain is built from TRBV28 and TRBJ1-5; D possibly corresponds to TRBD1 (6 bases). Between the trimmed V and J ends, which lost 2 bases and 3 bases, there was a span of 11 bases. This CDR3 has 15 amino acids. The V gene's germline CDR1 is MDHEN and CDR2 SYDVKM. CDR3 DNA: TGTGCCAGCAGTTTACTCAGGGGCCCCAATCAGCCCCAGCATTTT. It is translated as CASSLLRGPNQPQHF.

The chain combines TRBV3-1 with TRBJ1-2; D gene ambiguous. The ends were cut back, 0 bases at V and 10 bases at J, with 9 bases in the middle. Germline CDR1 reads LGHDT; CDR2 reads YNNKEL (reference sequence). The CDR3 has 12 residues. This chain's CDR3 is CASSQESAYYTF. The DNA of the CDR3 is TGTGCCAGCAGCCAAGAATCAGCTTACTACACCTTC.

This clonotype was counted at least ten times. The chain employs TRBV19 and TRBJ2-7; D is perhaps TRBD1 or TRBD2 (6 bases each). Trimming stripped 8 bases from V and 2 bases from J, with 16 bases between. The CDR3 runs to 14 residues. Germline values: CDR1 LNHDA, CDR2 SQIVND (reference sequence). For the CDR3, the DNA is TGTGCCAGTTCGCGAGGGGGAGGAACCTACGAGCAGTACTTC. This codes for CASSRGGGTYEQYF.

This clonotype has a count of ten or more. The genes are TRBV6-6 and TRBJ1-5; D call uncertain. In germline, CDR1 is MNHNY, CDR2 SVGAGI (reference sequence). This CDR3 comprises 15 residues. V lost 4 bases and J 2 bases, leaving 12 bases between the germline ends. The CDR3 DNA reads TGTGCCAGCAGTTTTAAGGAGGGAGGCAATCAGCCCCAGCATTTT. Its translation: CASSFKEGGNQPQHF.

This clonotype has only a few counts. The rearrangement joins TRBV6-6 to TRBJ2-1, with D perhaps matching TRBD2 (6 bases). There are 12 residues in the CDR3. With 5 bases removed from V and 12 bases from J, the gap between germline ends came to 14 bases. Germline CDR1 MNHNY, CDR2 SVGAGI (reference sequence). CDR3 DNA sequence: TGTGCCAGCAGTCAAAATAGCGGAGTGCAGTTCTTC. Protein product: CASSQNSGVQFF.

Many counts were recorded for this clonotype. A junction end diverges from the germline sequence, so it may reflect a read error. The rearrangement links TRBV7-3 to TRBJ2-3; TRBD2 matches 10 bases. CDR3 length equals 16 residues. Germline CDR1 and CDR2: SGHTA and FQGTGA. CDR3: CASSVTGTSGTDTQYF. Written as DNA, the CDR3 is TGTGCCAGCAGCGTAACCGGGACTAGCGGCACAGATACGCAGTATTTT.

This clonotype was seen repeatedly, ten times or more. The chain recombines TRBV29-1 with TRBJ2-1; 8 positions agree with TRBD2. The junction had 12 bases not matched to a gene; V was cut back by 5 bases and J by 6 bases. Germline CDR1 reads SQVTM; CDR2 reads ANQGSEA. The CDR3 contains 15 residues. The CDR3 DNA reads TGCAGCGTTAGTTTTAGCGGGACCCGAGGCAATGAGCAGTTCTTC. It yields the protein CSVSFSGTRGNEQFF.

This clonotype occurred many times. The chain has TRBV6-1 and TRBJ2-2; the D is unclear. Germline V gene sequence: CDR1 MNHNS, CDR2 SASEGT. This CDR3 comprises 12 residues. V lost 6 bases, J lost 8 bases, and 10 bases lay in between. The CDR3, as DNA: TGTGCCAGCAGCCACGCTTCTGGGGAGCTGTTTTTT. It translates to CASSHASGELFF.

At least ten counts were recorded for this clonotype. The chain employs TRBV12-5 and TRBJ2-1; 12 bases fit TRBD2. This CDR3 has 15 residues. V was clipped by 5 bases and J by 4 bases; unmatched bases: 3. Germline loops: CDR1 LGHNT, CDR2 FRNRAP. CDR3 in DNA: TGTGCTAGTGGTGGACTAGCGGGAAAGTACAATGAGCAGTTCTTC. Translating gives CASGGLAGKYNEQFF.

This clonotype was counted ten times or more. The rearrangement links TRBV12-3 or TRBV12-4 to TRBJ2-3; D gene uncertain. Trimming took off 4 bases at V and 10 bases at J, with 9 bases between the two ends. The length of the CDR3 is 11 residues. CDR3 protein: CASSSPKAQYF. The CDR3 DNA reads TGTGCCAGCAGTTCCCCCAAAGCGCAGTATTTT.

This clonotype was observed many times. At one boundary the junction diverges from the germline segment, which might be a read error. This rearrangement joins TRBV7-7 to TRBJ2-1; no definite D call. Germline V lookup: CDR1 SSHAT, CDR2 FNYEAQ (reference sequence). The CDR3 extends over 15 amino acids. The CDR3 sequence: CASSLGTFSYNEQFF. The CDR3 DNA is TGTGCTAGCAGCTTAGGAACTTTCTCCTACAATGAGCAGTTCTTC.

By sample fraction, this clonotype is medium-sized. This chain uses TRBV7-2 with TRBJ2-5; no reliable D call. V gave up 1 base and J gave up 5 bases, with 14 bases separating them. Germline V gene lookup returns CDR1 SGHTA and CDR2 FQGNSA. The CDR3 runs to 15 residues. The CDR3, as DNA: TGTGCCAGCAGCTTAGATACCGGGTATGGGGAGACCCAGTACTTC. Protein: CASSLDTGYGETQYF.

This clonotype came up many times. The V gene is TRBV14, the J gene TRBJ2-1; possible D gene TRBD1, 5 bases. Trimming took 5 bases from V and 4 from J, leaving 9 bases between them. CDR3 length equals 13 residues. Germline V gives CDR1 SGHDN, CDR2 FVKESK. The CDR3 sequence: CASSRDRYNEQFF. CDR3 in DNA: TGTGCCAGCAGCAGAGACAGATACAATGAGCAGTTCTTC.